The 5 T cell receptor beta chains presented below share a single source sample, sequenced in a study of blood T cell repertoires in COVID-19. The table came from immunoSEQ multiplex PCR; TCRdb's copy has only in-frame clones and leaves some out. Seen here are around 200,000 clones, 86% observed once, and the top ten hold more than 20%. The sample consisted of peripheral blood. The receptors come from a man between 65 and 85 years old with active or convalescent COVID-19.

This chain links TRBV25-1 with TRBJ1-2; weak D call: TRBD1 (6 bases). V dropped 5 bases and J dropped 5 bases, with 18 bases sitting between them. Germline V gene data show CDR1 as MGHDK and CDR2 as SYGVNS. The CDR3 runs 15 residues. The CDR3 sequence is CASSPPGTFRYGYTF. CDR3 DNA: TGTGCCAGCAGTCCGCCCGGGACATTCCGATATGGCTACACCTTC.

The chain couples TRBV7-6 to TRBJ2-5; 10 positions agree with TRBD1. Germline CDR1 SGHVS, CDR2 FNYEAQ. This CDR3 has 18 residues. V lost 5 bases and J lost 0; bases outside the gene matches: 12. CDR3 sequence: CASSVEGFGTGDQETQYF. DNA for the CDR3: TGTGCCAGCAGCGTAGAGGGGTTCGGGACAGGGGACCAAGAGACCCAGTACTTC.

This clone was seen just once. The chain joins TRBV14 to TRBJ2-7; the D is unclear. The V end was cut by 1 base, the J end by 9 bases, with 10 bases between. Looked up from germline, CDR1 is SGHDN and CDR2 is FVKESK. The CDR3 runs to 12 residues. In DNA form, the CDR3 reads TGTGCCAGCAGCCAAGTTAGGCTAGGGCAGTACTTC. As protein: CASSQVRLGQYF.

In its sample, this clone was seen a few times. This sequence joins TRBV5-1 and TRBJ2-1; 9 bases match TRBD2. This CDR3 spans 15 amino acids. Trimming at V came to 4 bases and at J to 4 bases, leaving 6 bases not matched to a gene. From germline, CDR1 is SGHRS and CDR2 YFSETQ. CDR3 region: CASSKLAGSYNEQFF. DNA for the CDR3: TGCGCCAGCAGCAAACTAGCGGGTTCATACAATGAGCAGTTCTTC.

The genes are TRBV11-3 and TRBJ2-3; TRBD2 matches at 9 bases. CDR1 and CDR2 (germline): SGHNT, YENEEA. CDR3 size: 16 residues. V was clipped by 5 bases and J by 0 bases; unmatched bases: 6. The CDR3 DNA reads TGTGCCAGCAGCCCAGGTAGCGGGGGCAGCACAGATACGCAGTATTTT. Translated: CASSPGSGGSTDTQYF.